One and the same sample provided the 22 T cell receptor beta chains below, sequenced in a study of regulatory T cells in long-lasting Graves disease. As to time point: persistent/refractory GD, antithyroid drugs over 5 years with positive TRAb. PBMCs provided the RNA from which the TCR library was made. Investigators prepared the TCR beta libraries by applying iRepertoire HTBI primers and Arm-PCR of CDR3 regions. Using its own MiXCR run on the multiplex PCR reads, TCRdb lists one record per CDR3 protein. The data hold 700,000 or so distinct CDR3 sequences, with around 32% observed a single time. The sequenced sample was peripheral blood mononuclear cells (PBMCs), obtained when the disease was refractory, from a patient treated with antithyroid drugs. These receptors came from a female donor with Graves disease.

This clonotype was counted at least ten times. J is TRBJ1-3 and V is TRBV28, with 8 bases matching TRBD1. V trimming: 5 bases; J trimming: 1 base; junction bases outside the gene matches: 7. The CDR3 contains 16 residues. Germline lookup yields CDR1 MDHEN and CDR2 SYDVKM. CDR3 region: CASSPSTGASGNTIYF. Written as DNA, the CDR3 is TGTGCCAGCAGTCCTTCGACAGGGGCATCTGGAAACACCATATATTTT.

This clonotype was counted a few times. The chain carries TRBV19 and TRBJ1-2; TRBD1 aligns across 7 bases. CDR1 LNHDA and CDR2 SQIVND come from the germline V gene (reference sequence). J lost 3 bases, V lost 6 bases, and 13 bases had no gene match. CDR3 length: 16 residues. The chain's CDR3 is CASSQLDRRNDYGYTF. CDR3 DNA sequence: TGTGCCAGTAGCCAGCTGGACAGGAGGAATGACTATGGCTACACCTTC.

This clonotype was seen ten or more times. V and J are TRBV25-1 and TRBJ1-5; 7 bases are shared with TRBD1. Looked up from germline, CDR1 is MGHDK and CDR2 is SYGVNS. The V and J ends lost 5 bases and 3 bases, in that order; junction bases with no gene match: 4. The CDR3 loop spans 14 amino acids. This CDR3 reads CASSSTGPNQPQHF. CDR3 sequence (DNA): TGTGCCAGCAGTTCGACAGGGCCCAATCAGCCCCAGCATTTT.

This clonotype has a handful of counts. This chain uses TRBV12-3 or TRBV12-4 with TRBJ2-7; D ambiguous. The CDR3 totals 15 residues. Trimming removed 1 base from V and 3 bases from J, with 13 bases in between. CDR3 in amino acids: CASSLEARPDYEQYF. The CDR3 DNA sequence: TGTGCCAGCAGTTTAGAAGCACGGCCGGACTACGAGCAGTACTTC.

This clonotype has just a few counts. The chain employs TRBV6-1 and TRBJ1-1, with a possible D match to TRBD1 (6 bases). The germline gives CDR1 MNHNS, CDR2 SASEGT. The CDR3 length is 14 residues. Deletions cut 2 bases from V and 4 bases from J, with 11 bases between. The CDR3 DNA sequence: TGTGCCAGCAGTGAAAGGGGGGGGCCCACTGAAGCTTTCTTT. Translation gives CASSERGGPTEAFF.

This clonotype appeared a single time. The J gene is TRBJ2-7, the V gene TRBV20-1; TRBD2 matches 8 bases. CDR3 size: 12 residues. The trim removed 1 base at V and 5 bases at J, leaving 1 base unmatched. In germline, CDR1 is DFQATT, CDR2 SNEGSKA (reference sequence). CDR3 DNA: TGCAGTGCTAGAGCACTAGCGGACGAGCAGTACTTC. Amino acid sequence: CSARALADEQYF.

The CDR3 sequence is CASSQPGTGGPEAFF. CDR3 bases: TGTGCCAGCAGCCAACCCGGGACAGGGGGACCCGAAGCTTTCTTT. This chain joins TRBV3-1 and TRBJ1-1; 11 nucleotides line up with TRBD1. The V gene end was trimmed by 2 bases and the J gene end by 8 bases; junction bases not matched to a gene: 7. CDR1 is LGHDT, CDR2 YNNKEL, per germline (reference sequence). The CDR3 runs to 15 residues.

J is TRBJ2-2 and V is TRBV12-3 or TRBV12-4; a weak D match, TRBD1 (6 bases). V lost 7 bases, J lost 1 base, and 10 bases lay in between. The CDR3 runs 14 residues. The CDR3 nucleotides are TGTGCCAGCATCCTGGACAGGAACACCGGGGAGCTGTTTTTT. This encodes CASILDRNTGELFF.

The chain uses TRBV30 and TRBJ1-5; TRBD1 is a possible D gene (5 bases). Germline loops: CDR1 GTSNPN, CDR2 SVGIG (reference sequence). The CDR3 is 15 amino acids. Trimming took off 1 base at V and 6 bases at J, with 16 bases between the two ends. The CDR3 DNA sequence: TGTGCCTGGAGTGGTTCTCGGCAGGGAGGTCAGCCCCAGCATTTT. It translates to CAWSGSRQGGQPQHF.

This clonotype has only a few counts. The rearrangement joins TRBV14 to TRBJ1-4, with D hard to call. The CDR3 spans 15 residues. Germline CDR1 SGHDN, CDR2 FVKESK. V was clipped by 1 base and J by 7 bases, with 13 bases between them. The CDR3 region has the DNA TGTGCCAGCAGCCAAGGACCGGGCCGGGGTGAAAAACTGTTTTTT. Its protein is CASSQGPGRGEKLFF.

This clonotype was seen a handful of times. CDR3 in DNA: TGTGCTAGTGGTTTGGGGACACAAAAAAACATTCAGTACTTC. Translation gives CASGLGTQKNIQYF. The chain joins TRBV12-5 to TRBJ2-4; maybe TRBD1 (5 bases). There are 14 residues in the CDR3. Deletions cut 1 base from V and 4 bases from J, with 8 bases between. CDR1 and CDR2 (germline): LGHNT, FRNRAP.

The chain recombines TRBV6-4 with TRBJ2-3; D is unclear. There are 12 residues in the CDR3. The V and J ends lost 2 bases and 11 bases respectively, with 11 bases between them. Per germline, CDR1 MRHNA and CDR2 SNTAGT. The CDR3 spells CASSDEGGRQYF. The CDR3 DNA sequence: TGTGCCAGCAGTGACGAAGGCGGCCGGCAGTATTTT.

This clonotype was observed a handful of times. The gene calls are TRBV2 and TRBJ1-4, with 7 bases aligning to TRBD1. Looked up from germline, CDR1 is SNHLY and CDR2 is FYNNEI. This CDR3 region has 14 residues. Germline trimming cut 6 bases from V and 7 bases from J; bases unmatched to any gene: 8. This chain's CDR3 is CASRQEGALEKLFF. DNA for the CDR3: TGTGCCAGCAGACAAGAGGGGGCGCTTGAAAAACTGTTTTTT.

V usage is TRBV6-2 or TRBV6-3 and J usage is TRBJ1-5, with D perhaps matching TRBD1 (5 bases). Deletions cut 5 bases from V and 4 bases from J, with 12 bases between. Germline V gene data show CDR1 as MNHEY and CDR2 as SVGEGT. The CDR3 has 14 amino acids. The CDR3 DNA reads TGTGCCAGCAGTCCCCTGACAGCAAATCAGCCCCAGCATTTT. It translates to CASSPLTANQPQHF.

The chain couples TRBV2 to TRBJ1-1; D uncertain. Germline assignment: CDR1 SNHLY and CDR2 FYNNEI. Trimming removed 5 bases from V and 6 bases from J, with 13 bases in between. The CDR3 consists of 13 residues. CDR3 region: CASSRINAAEAFF. CDR3 bases: TGTGCCAGCAGTCGAATAAACGCGGCTGAAGCTTTCTTT.

V usage is TRBV5-1 and J usage is TRBJ1-1, with D possibly matching TRBD1 (6 bases). Deletions cut 4 bases from V and 7 bases from J, with 20 bases between. The CDR3 runs 15 residues. Germline assignment: CDR1 SGHRS and CDR2 YFSETQ. CDR3: CASSPSGGWIDEAFF. The CDR3 DNA sequence: TGCGCCAGCAGCCCTTCGGGGGGCTGGATTGATGAAGCTTTCTTT.

This clonotype was seen a handful of times. This chain joins TRBV7-9 and TRBJ2-7; 10 positions match TRBD2. J lost 7 bases, V lost 2 bases, and 8 bases had no gene match. The CDR3 is 15 amino acids. Germline V CDR1 and CDR2: SEHNR, FQNEAQ (reference sequence). The CDR3 DNA sequence: TGTGCCAGCAGCTTATCAGCTAGCGGGAGCTGGGAGCAGTACTTC. Its protein is CASSLSASGSWEQYF.

This chain joins TRBV20-1 and TRBJ2-7; 9 nucleotides agree with TRBD2. V lost 1 base to trimming and J lost 3 bases; unmatched junction nucleotides: 19. Germline loops: CDR1 DFQATT, CDR2 SNEGSKA (reference sequence). This CDR3 has 19 residues. CDR3 coding DNA: TGCAGTGCTAGAGGAAACACGGCGGGGGGGAGGGGACCCAACTACGAGCAGTACTTC. It translates to CSARGNTAGGRGPNYEQYF.

Only a few counts were recorded for this clonotype. This sequence joins TRBV7-6 and TRBJ2-1, with a possible D match to TRBD2 (6 bases). Germline V lookup: CDR1 SGHVS, CDR2 FNYEAQ. V lost 1 base and J lost 3, with 13 bases in between. The CDR3 sequence is 16 residues long. The CDR3 here is CASSLEGRPFYNEQFF. The CDR3 nucleotides are TGTGCCAGCAGCTTAGAGGGGAGGCCTTTCTACAATGAGCAGTTCTTC.

This clonotype was picked up a small number of times. The CDR3 spells CSPRGSSDYEQYF. For the CDR3, the DNA is TGCAGTCCGCGAGGGAGCAGCGACTACGAGCAGTACTTC. The chain links TRBV20-1 to TRBJ2-7, with D possibly being TRBD2 (5 bases). The CDR3 has 13 residues. Between the trimmed V and J ends, which lost 8 bases and 3 bases, there was a span of 17 bases. Germline-derived CDR1 and CDR2 are DFQATT and SNEGSKA (reference sequence).

This clonotype was detected many times. The V gene is TRBV4-1, the J gene TRBJ1-1, with 7 bases aligning to TRBD1. CDR3 size: 15 residues. J lost 4 bases, V lost 0 bases, and 5 bases had no gene match. Germline loops: CDR1 MGHRA, CDR2 YSYEKL. In DNA form, the CDR3 reads TGCGCCAGCAGCCAAGAGCCGACAGGGAGCACTGAAGCTTTCTTT. Translation: CASSQEPTGSTEAFF.

This clonotype was detected a few times. In DNA, the CDR3 is TGTGCCAGCAGCATCCGGACAGAAGACTCTGGGGCCAACGTCCTGACTTTC. This gives the protein CASSIRTEDSGANVLTF. The V gene is TRBV9, the J gene TRBJ2-6; D may be TRBD1 (6 bases). V lost 4 bases and J 0 bases, leaving 14 bases between the germline ends. Germline-derived CDR1 and CDR2 are SGDLS and YYNGEE. The CDR3 is 17 residues long.